Each of the 18 T cell receptor beta chains below was sequenced from the same sample in a study of PD-L1 blockade in urothelial cancer. The data were produced by immunoSEQ multiplex PCR, yet TCRdb's version contains in-frame clones alone and is incomplete. The sample lists roughly 56,000 clones, over 75% occurring once. Sequencing was performed on PBMCs, taken around atezolizumab (anti-PD-L1) treatment. The receptor source for this set is a man in his 70s with urothelial cancer.

The rearrangement joins TRBV7-2 to TRBJ2-7, with D tentatively TRBD1 (5 bases). The germline CDR1 and CDR2 sequences are SGHTA and FQGNSA. V shed 5 bases and J shed 3 bases, with 20 bases lying between them. This CDR3 comprises 16 residues. The chain's CDR3 is CASSPLGLVGDYEQYF. The DNA of the CDR3 is TGTGCCAGCAGCCCATTGGGGTTGGTAGGGGACTACGAGCAGTACTTC.

This chain uses TRBV5-1 with TRBJ2-3; D uncertain. CDR1 is SGHRS, CDR2 YFSETQ, per germline. The CDR3 length is 17 residues. V dropped 0 bases and J dropped 2 bases, with 16 bases sitting between them. The CDR3 region has the DNA TGCGCCAGCAGCTTGGCCCCTACAGAGTTACCCACAGATACGCAGTATTTT. This translates into CASSLAPTELPTDTQYF.

The CDR3 protein is CASSDLYRGYSNQPQHF. The DNA of the CDR3 is TGTGCCAGCAGTGACTTATACAGGGGCTATAGCAATCAGCCCCAGCATTTT. The chain links TRBV6-1 to TRBJ1-5, with 7 bases that match TRBD1. V lost 3 bases and J lost 0; bases outside the gene matches: 8. The CDR3 spans 17 residues. Germline V gene sequence: CDR1 MNHNS, CDR2 SASEGT.

This clone was counted between two and nine times. The J gene is TRBJ2-2, the V gene TRBV11-2; D may be TRBD2 (6 bases). V was clipped by 6 bases and J by 2 bases, with 13 bases between them. Germline CDR1 reads SGHAT; CDR2 reads FQNNGV. The CDR3 contains 15 residues. The CDR3 here is CASRPLRDNTGELFF. Here the CDR3 DNA reads TGTGCCAGCAGGCCTTTGCGGGACAACACCGGGGAGCTGTTTTTT.

The V call is TRBV19, the J call TRBJ2-7, with a weak D call TRBD1 (6 bases). Germline values: CDR1 LNHDA, CDR2 SQIVND (reference sequence). The CDR3 has 15 amino acids. V was trimmed by 1 base and J by 2 bases, leaving 12 bases between them. This chain's CDR3 is CASSIGEAGAYEQYF. CDR3 nucleotide sequence: TGTGCCAGTAGTATAGGAGAGGCAGGGGCCTACGAGCAGTACTTC.

The rearrangement links TRBV19 to TRBJ1-2; the D is unclear. This CDR3 spans 13 amino acids. Trimming pared 3 bases from V and 8 bases from J, leaving 13 bases between. Looked up from germline, CDR1 is LNHDA and CDR2 is SQIVND (reference sequence). CDR3 residues: CASSISPYRGYTF. The CDR3 bases are TGTGCCAGTAGTATTTCCCCATACCGGGGCTACACCTTC.

On this clone itself: Compared with germline, one end of the junction differs, possibly owing to a read error. This sequence joins TRBV5-5 and TRBJ2-1; tentatively, D is TRBD1 (5 bases). The length of the CDR3 is 13 residues. Per germline, CDR1 SGHKS and CDR2 YYEKEE (reference sequence). DNA for the CDR3: TGTGCCAGCAGCCCCGATGAAGTTCCTAAGGGGATCTTC. Amino acid sequence: CASSPDEVPKGIF.

V and J are TRBV25-1 and TRBJ1-4; 7 nucleotides align to TRBD1. Germline lookup yields CDR1 MGHDK and CDR2 SYGVNS. The CDR3 is made up of 15 amino acids. V lost 3 bases and J lost 7; bases outside the gene matches: 8. The CDR3 sequence is CASSDQTGAGEKLFF. The CDR3 nucleotides are TGTGCCAGCAGTGACCAAACAGGGGCGGGTGAAAAACTGTTTTTT.

In this sample, this clone turned up a few times. V and J are TRBV11-3 and TRBJ2-7, with 8 nucleotides matching TRBD1. Germline V gives CDR1 SGHNT, CDR2 YENEEA. Unmatched junction bases numbered 8, after V lost 1 base and J lost 3 bases. The CDR3 has 16 residues. CDR3 sequence: CASSLGPSGGGYEQYF. The CDR3 DNA follows: TGTGCCAGCAGCTTAGGGCCTTCAGGGGGCGGCTACGAGCAGTACTTC.

This chain uses TRBV15 with TRBJ2-7; TRBD2 might be the D (6 bases). V lost 9 bases and J 5 bases, leaving 17 bases between the germline ends. Per the germline V gene, CDR1 is LNHNV and CDR2 is YYDKDF (reference sequence). CDR3 length: 13 amino acids. The CDR3 region has the DNA TGTGCCACGGCAGACGGGAGTATCCACGAGCAGTACTTC. As protein: CATADGSIHEQYF.

J is TRBJ2-1 and V is TRBV7-2; D perhaps matches TRBD1 (6 bases). V gave up 4 bases and J gave up 9 bases, with 10 bases separating them. Germline CDR1 is SGHTA and CDR2 is FQGNSA. The CDR3 runs to 12 residues. The CDR3 sequence: CASSSDSGEQFF. The CDR3, as DNA: TGTGCCAGCAGCTCGGACAGTGGTGAGCAGTTCTTC.

This rearrangement joins TRBV2 to TRBJ2-7; 10 nucleotides agree with TRBD2. In germline, CDR1 is SNHLY, CDR2 FYNNEI. This CDR3 has 14 residues. Germline trimming cut 8 bases from V and 0 bases from J; bases unmatched to any gene: 4. For the CDR3, the DNA is TGTGCCAGCGGGAGCGGGAGGGCCTCCTACGAGCAGTACTTC. This translates into CASGSGRASYEQYF.

This chain joins TRBV29-1 and TRBJ2-7; 13 nucleotides line up with TRBD2. The germline V gene has CDR1 SQVTM and CDR2 ANQGSEA. Trimming cost V 4 bases and J 4 bases; bases outside gene matches: 1. The CDR3 has 13 amino acids. In nucleotides, the CDR3 is TGCAGCGTTGGGACTAGCGGGAGTTACGAGCAGTACTTC. It encodes CSVGTSGSYEQYF.

This sequence joins TRBV28 and TRBJ1-2; 7 bases fit TRBD1. CDR1 is MDHEN and CDR2 is SYDVKM in the germline V gene. V lost 5 bases to trimming and J lost 7 bases; unmatched junction nucleotides: 10. The CDR3 spans 14 residues. CDR3 sequence: CASSPATGSVGYTF. CDR3 in DNA: TGTGCCAGCAGTCCGGCGACAGGGAGTGTTGGCTACACCTTC.

This chain joins TRBV5-1 and TRBJ2-3; weak D call: TRBD1 (5 bases). The germline CDR1 and CDR2 sequences are SGHRS and YFSETQ. V was pared by 4 bases and J by 0 bases, with 15 bases between. This CDR3 has 16 residues. The CDR3 DNA is TGCGCCAGCAGCATCTCGGACAATCCGAGCACAGATACGCAGTATTTT. It encodes CASSISDNPSTDTQYF. Filled out from reference TRBV5-1 and TRBJ2-3, the complete variable domain reads KAGVTQTPRYLIKTRGQQVTLSCSPISGHRSVSWYQQTPGQGLQFLFEYFSETQRNKGNFPGRFSGRQFSNSRSEMNVSTLELGDSALYLCASSISDNPSTDTQYFGPGTRLTVL.

The rearrangement links TRBV5-1 to TRBJ2-3, with TRBD2 matching over 14 bases. The CDR3 extends over 14 amino acids. CDR1 is SGHRS and CDR2 is YFSETQ in the germline V gene. Trimming took 4 bases from V and 8 from J; bases not matched to a gene: 3. CDR3 DNA: TGCGCCAGCAGCACCGGGACTAGCGGGGGTACGCAGTATTTT. Translation gives CASSTGTSGGTQYF. Complete variable domain (other parts from reference TRBV5-1 and TRBJ2-3): KAGVTQTPRYLIKTRGQQVTLSCSPISGHRSVSWYQQTPGQGLQFLFEYFSETQRNKGNFPGRFSGRQFSNSRSEMNVSTLELGDSALYLCASSTGTSGGTQYFGPGTRLTVL.

This rearrangement joins TRBV29-1 to TRBJ2-7; D is unclear. This CDR3 spans 14 amino acids. The V gene's germline CDR1 is SQVTM and CDR2 ANQGSEA. With 3 bases removed from V and 5 bases from J, the gap between germline ends came to 17 bases. The CDR3 DNA reads TGCAGCGTTGATCGAGGCCCTGCAAGCGACGAGCAGTACTTC. This encodes CSVDRGPASDEQYF.

The chain has TRBV18 and TRBJ1-2; a possible D gene is TRBD1 (6 bases). From germline, CDR1 is KGHSH and CDR2 LQKENI. V was shortened by 2 bases and J by 2 bases, with 12 bases between the two germline ends. The CDR3 spans 15 residues. The CDR3 DNA follows: TGTGCCAGCTCACCAAGGGGGTCAGGAAACTATGGCTACACCTTC. It codes for CASSPRGSGNYGYTF. The full variable domain, rest sourced from reference TRBV18 and TRBJ1-2, is NAGVMQNPRHLVRRRGQEARLRCSPMKGHSHVYWYRQLPEEGLKFMVYLQKENIIDESGMPKERFSAEFPKEGPSILRIQQVVRGDSAAYFCASSPRGSGNYGYTFGSGTRLTVV.